The T cell receptor (beta chain) under discussion was sequenced for a study of blood T cell repertoires in COVID-19 (dated by TCRdb to 2018 to 2021). Some background on the complete study: Samples from collaborators originated in the United States, Italy and Spain and spanned both the acute and convalescent phases of COVID-19. The samples were drawn from the first 160 participants of the ongoing ImmuneRACE study and from 950 to 1,500 subjects provided by 6 global collaborators. The material from the prospective study consisted of cDNA or gDNA derived from T cells, B-cell-depleted T cells, or PBMCs. Where HLA class I and class II types were available, the types were taken from metadata supplied by the sample provider, not from assay-based typing. Subjects who had been exposed to COVID-19, were actively infected with it, or had recovered from it provided the deeply sampled blood TCRbeta repertoires that made up the dataset. A freely available public database, intended as a resource for researchers studying the immune response to SARS-CoV-2, is where the repertoires were released. The sample metadata nearly always contained a de-identified subject ID, COVID-19 status, age in years and sex. Results and caveats for the whole study, not just this receptor: How much clinical and demographic metadata was included differed by source and by participant, and the metadata was provided uncurated.

As regards this clone: What antigen it recognizes has not been identified. No per-base quality is available; no much larger clone lies one base away.

In the prospective study, participants were about 18 to 89 years old, resided in approximately 22 geographic areas of the United States, and were enrolled through a virtual design. To assign participants to cohorts, the prospective study relied on clinical history that participants themselves reported in a screening survey and a study questionnaire. Exposed participants were defined as having been in contact with someone with a PCR-confirmed or clinician-diagnosed COVID-19 case within 2 weeks of study entry. In the prospective study, whole blood, serum and a nasopharyngeal or oropharyngeal swab were collected from each participant by mobile phlebotomists. Over a roughly 2-month period, participants in the prospective study had the option of providing additional blood draws and questionnaires. Before DNA extraction, prospective study blood samples were shipped either frozen or at room temperature.

The immunoSEQ Assay, a bias-controlled multiplex PCR, was used to amplify TCRbeta CDR3 regions from genomic DNA. Processing in the source paper ran as follows. Within the assay, amplification of reference gene primers was used to estimate how many nucleated cells each sample contained. Sequence reads were collapsed and filtered to measure the absolute abundance of every unique TCRbeta CDR3 rearrangement. For each sample, productive Simpson clonality was calculated by taking the square root of Simpson's diversity index across productive rearrangements. TCRdb mirrors the immuneACCESS table, restricted to in-frame sequences. Some clones are absent from its copies; in checked studies, under half trace to an unresolved V gene, and the reason for the others is unknown. The V and J calls and the clone size are those of that table, but D and trimming were determined from the DNA. The sample profile shows around 240,000 clones; 85% to 90% of them were found once. Roughly 0.95% of the sample goes to the ten largest clones.

The germline V gene provides CDR1 MDHEN and CDR2 SYDVKM. The CDR3 runs 16 residues from the cysteine to the phenylalanine. Left in the record is the CDR3 DNA by itself, 48 bases read in frame from the first base. The germline ends are 16 bases apart after V is trimmed by 1 base and J by 7 bases. The source material was PBMCs or T cells enriched from blood (not recorded which). The chain is encoded by TRBV28 joined to TRBJ2-2, with TRBD2 as a weak D call on 5 bases. The TCR was taken from a man aged 45-65 years who had been exposed to COVID-19. The CDR3 region: CASSLYGYRGGGELFF. The DNA sequence is TGTGCCAGCAGTTTATATGGGTATAGAGGAGGCGGGGAGCTGTTTTTT.